A single sample gave rise to the 25 T cell receptor beta chains below, sequenced in a study of identical twins listed by TCRdb under 2016. Library method: 5' RACE. For sequencing, an Illumina HiSeq 2000 was employed. TCRdb passed the public sequencing reads through fastp at Q25 and MiXCR, retaining productive beta sequences. Rows with a matching CDR3 protein are joined into one entry that keeps the most common DNA and genes. The sample table records under 300,000 distinct CDR3 sequences; about 6.7% of these occur just once. More than 14% of the sample rests with the top ten. These records were also assigned to another study, of T cells expressing NK-cell markers.

Sequencing was performed on CD8+ T cells sorted from blood. The receptors shown here come from a woman aged 18-35 years in good health.

This clonotype was found a few times. The J gene is TRBJ2-1, the V gene TRBV7-8; 14 bases agree with TRBD2. The CDR3 runs 17 residues. V gave up 5 bases and J gave up 6 bases; unmatched junction bases: 9. Germline values: CDR1 SGHVS, CDR2 FQNEAQ. This CDR3 is CASSERLAGGRFNEQFF. The DNA of the CDR3 is TGTGCCAGCAGCGAGCGACTAGCGGGGGGGCGCTTCAATGAGCAGTTCTTC.

This clonotype was recorded at least ten times. CDR3 coding DNA: TGTGCCAGCAGTTCCGACAACTACGAGCAGTACTTC. Amino acid sequence: CASSSDNYEQYF. The rearrangement links TRBV12-3 or TRBV12-4 to TRBJ2-7; D remains ambiguous. The CDR3 length is 12 residues. Trimming shortened V by 4 bases and J by 3 bases, and 7 bases separated the two germline ends.

This chain links TRBV10-1 with TRBJ2-2, with D uncertain. V shed 6 bases and J shed 4 bases, with 9 bases lying between them. The CDR3 has 13 residues. Germline V CDR1 and CDR2: WNHNN, SYGVQD (reference sequence). The CDR3 coding sequence is TGCGCCAGCAGAGGTTCGGCCACCGGGGAGCTGTTTTTT. Residues: CASRGSATGELFF.

This clonotype was seen only a few times. The chain employs TRBV13 and TRBJ2-3; TRBD2 aligns across 9 bases. Germline V lookup: CDR1 PRHDT, CDR2 FYEKMQ (reference sequence). Trimming cost V 5 bases and J 2 bases; bases outside gene matches: 5. The CDR3 extends over 15 amino acids. CDR3 in amino acids: CASSNAGGSTDTQYF. The CDR3 DNA sequence: TGTGCCAGCAGCAACGCGGGAGGGTCCACAGATACGCAGTATTTT.

This clonotype was found a few times. The chain couples TRBV7-9 to TRBJ2-2; D is undetermined. The CDR3 extends over 12 amino acids. Germline CDR1 is SEHNR and CDR2 is FQNEAQ (reference sequence). Trimming took off 5 bases at V and 9 bases at J, with 10 bases between the two ends. CDR3 protein: CASSRDPRELFF. The CDR3 DNA sequence: TGTGCCAGCAGCCGCGACCCCAGGGAGCTGTTTTTT.

This clonotype came up many times. V usage is TRBV5-1 and J usage is TRBJ2-3, with 9 bases that match TRBD2. The CDR3 length is 16 residues. Germline CDR1 is SGHRS and CDR2 is YFSETQ. V lost 2 bases to trimming and J lost 0 bases; unmatched junction nucleotides: 4. CDR3 region: CASSLLAGDSTDTQYF. CDR3 nucleotide sequence: TGCGCCAGCAGCTTATTAGCGGGGGATAGCACAGATACGCAGTATTTT.

The sample holds a few counts of this clonotype. The gene calls are TRBV3-1 and TRBJ2-3; D is perhaps TRBD2 (8 bases). The CDR3 length is 17 residues. Trimming shortened V by 1 base and J by 2 bases, and 16 bases separated the two germline ends. Per the germline V gene, CDR1 is LGHDT and CDR2 is YNNKEL (reference sequence). CDR3 sequence: CASSQGLARGPTDTQYF. DNA of the CDR3: TGTGCCAGCAGCCAAGGACTAGCGAGGGGGCCCACAGATACGCAGTATTTT.

As concerns this clonotype: A much more abundant neighbour one base away suggests this may be a read error. The chain joins TRBV27 to TRBJ2-1, with D possibly TRBD1 on 5 matching bases. This CDR3 comprises 15 residues. Germline values: CDR1 MNHEY, CDR2 SMNVEV (reference sequence). The CDR3 reads CASSLDRISYNEQLF. For the CDR3, the DNA is TGTGCCAGCAGTCTCGACAGAATCTCCTACAATGAGCAGTTATTC.

J is TRBJ2-1 and V is TRBV14, with a weak D call TRBD2 (7 bases). V lost 2 bases and J lost 9, with 8 bases in between. Looked up from germline, CDR1 is SGHDN and CDR2 is FVKESK. The CDR3 is 12 amino acids. CDR3 protein: CASSQRGGEQFF. The CDR3 DNA reads TGTGCCAGCAGCCAAAGGGGGGGTGAGCAGTTCTTC.

This clonotype occurred many times. The chain carries TRBV5-6 and TRBJ2-7, with D unclear. Trimming stripped 1 base from V and 3 bases from J, with 11 bases between. The germline V gene encodes CDR1 SGHDT and CDR2 YYEEEE. The CDR3 sequence is 14 residues long. CDR3 sequence reads: CASSLILSLYEQYF. CDR3 in DNA: TGTGCCAGCAGCTTGATCCTATCCCTCTACGAGCAGTACTTC. Filled out from reference TRBV5-6 and TRBJ2-7, the complete variable domain reads DAGVTQSPTHLIKTRGQQVTLRCSPKSGHDTVSWYQQALGQGPQFIFQYYEEEERQRGNFPDRFSGHQFPNYSSELNVNALLLGDSALYLCASSLILSLYEQYFGPGTRLTVT.

In its sample, this clonotype was seen many times. This chain joins TRBV7-9 and TRBJ2-1, with 11 bases aligning to TRBD2. Per germline, CDR1 SEHNR and CDR2 FQNEAQ (reference sequence). V was clipped by 7 bases and J by 4 bases; unmatched bases: 3. This CDR3 comprises 14 residues. CDR3 residues: CASTGTSGYNEQFF. The CDR3 DNA reads as TGTGCCAGCACCGGGACTAGCGGATACAATGAGCAGTTCTTC.

Many counts were recorded for this clonotype. This chain links TRBV29-1 with TRBJ2-1; no clear D. This CDR3 has 11 residues. Trimming pared 7 bases from V and 4 bases from J, leaving 8 bases between. Germline assignment: CDR1 SQVTM and CDR2 ANQGSEA. DNA for the CDR3: TGCAGCGCCATAGGGTACAATGAGCAGTTCTTC. Translated: CSAIGYNEQFF.

This clonotype was picked up a small number of times. The V call is TRBV7-6, the J call TRBJ2-7; the D is unclear. V gave up 4 bases and J gave up 5 bases, with 9 bases separating them. The CDR3 consists of 12 residues. From germline, CDR1 is SGHVS and CDR2 FNYEAQ. CDR3 coding DNA: TGTGCCAGCAGCTCCCCTAGTGACGAGCAGTACTTC. This sequence encodes CASSSPSDEQYF.

Many counts were recorded for this clonotype. Written as DNA, the CDR3 is TGCAGTGCTAGAGCCCTTGCGGGATGGTCGAATGAGCAGTTCTTC. This translates into CSARALAGWSNEQFF. V is TRBV20-1 and J is TRBJ2-1; D possibly corresponds to TRBD2 (6 bases). There are 15 residues in the CDR3. CDR1 DFQATT and CDR2 SNEGSKA come from the germline V gene (reference sequence). Trimming took off 1 base at V and 7 bases at J, with 17 bases between the two ends.

This clonotype was seen a handful of times. The chain uses TRBV20-1 and TRBJ2-5; unclear D gene. This CDR3 comprises 13 residues. Trimming took off 5 bases at V and 5 bases at J, with 15 bases between the two ends. CDR1 DFQATT and CDR2 SNEGSKA come from the germline V gene (reference sequence). The CDR3 DNA reads as TGCAGTGCTTCGCCCTACGGAAAGGAGACCCAGTACTTC. Amino acid sequence: CSASPYGKETQYF.

This clonotype occurred many times. The chain couples TRBV12-3 or TRBV12-4 to TRBJ2-3, with D possibly called TRBD1 or TRBD2 (6 bases each). This CDR3 has 15 residues. The V end lost 4 bases, the J end lost 1 base, and 12 bases lay between the germline ends. CDR3 protein: CASSSPGAGTDTQYF. The CDR3 coding sequence is TGTGCCAGCAGTTCTCCGGGGGCAGGCACAGATACGCAGTATTTT.

This clonotype was detected a few times. The CDR3 nucleotides are TGTGCCATCGGGGGCCCCCCCCCGGGCAGGGACAGATTTCCTCATCAGCCCCAGCATTTT. It encodes CAIGGPPPGRDRFPHQPQHF. The V and J genes are TRBV10-3 and TRBJ1-5, with TRBD1 matching 7 bases. The CDR3 contains 20 residues. V lost 8 bases to trimming and J lost 5 bases; unmatched junction nucleotides: 27. CDR1 is ENHRY and CDR2 is SYGVKD in the germline V gene.

V usage is TRBV7-9 and J usage is TRBJ2-3, with 10 bases that match TRBD2. With 11 bases clipped from V and 3 bases from J, the junction kept 8 bases outside the gene matches. Germline V CDR1 and CDR2: SEHNR, FQNEAQ (reference sequence). The CDR3 is 14 amino acids. Here the CDR3 DNA reads TGTGCCGGGTCGAGCGGGGGGGCAACAGATACGCAGTATTTT. It yields the protein CAGSSGGATDTQYF.

This clonotype was seen more than once but under ten times. The rearrangement uses TRBV12-3 or TRBV12-4 and TRBJ2-1; D may be TRBD2 (6 bases). V dropped 4 bases and J dropped 7 bases, with 17 bases sitting between them. This CDR3 comprises 15 residues. In DNA form, the CDR3 reads TGTGCCAGCAGTTCAGCTTGGCTCGCGGGGAATGAGCAGTTCTTC. This gives the protein CASSSAWLAGNEQFF.

CDR3 coding DNA: TGTGCCAGCGGCCCTGGGCACCCCGGGGAGCTGTTTTTT. It codes for CASGPGHPGELFF. The gene calls are TRBV5-4 and TRBJ2-2, with D unresolved. The CDR3 contains 13 residues. Germline values: CDR1 SGHNT, CDR2 YYREEE (reference sequence). V lost 7 bases and J lost 6, with 13 bases in between.

The CDR3 DNA reads as TGCAGCGTTGTATCGGGGACGAGAACTGAAGCTTTCTTT. Translation: CSVVSGTRTEAFF. The gene calls are TRBV29-1 and TRBJ1-1; D perhaps matches TRBD1 (5 bases). Per germline, CDR1 SQVTM and CDR2 ANQGSEA. V was trimmed by 4 bases and J by 5 bases, leaving 14 bases between them. The CDR3 has 13 amino acids. Complete variable domain (other parts from reference TRBV29-1 and TRBJ1-1): SAVISQKPSRDICQRGTSLTIQCQVDSQVTMMFWYRQQPGQSLTLIATANQGSEATYESGFVIDKFPISRPNLTFSTLTVSNMSPEDSSIYLCSVVSGTRTEAFFGQGTRLTVV.

This chain uses TRBV5-4 with TRBJ2-5, with TRBD1 identical over 9 bases. V lost 2 bases, J lost 1 base, and 15 bases stayed unmatched. Per the germline V gene, CDR1 is SGHNT and CDR2 is YYREEE (reference sequence). This CDR3 has 19 amino acids. The CDR3 sequence: CASSLGQGLVGPRQETQYF. The CDR3 coding sequence is TGTGCCAGCAGCTTAGGACAGGGGTTGGTAGGGCCGCGCCAAGAGACCCAGTACTTC.

A single count supports this clonotype. The rearrangement joins TRBV18 to TRBJ2-2; D remains unclear. Trimming removed 3 bases from V and 5 bases from J, with 16 bases in between. The germline V gene has CDR1 KGHSH and CDR2 LQKENI. The CDR3 spans 16 residues. CDR3 nucleotide sequence: TGTGCCAGCTCACCCGAGACGACCCCGAGGACCGGGGAGCTGTTTTTT. The encoded protein is CASSPETTPRTGELFF.

V usage is TRBV7-9 and J usage is TRBJ2-7, with a weak D call TRBD2 (5 bases). CDR1 and CDR2 from the germline V gene are SEHNR and FQNEAQ (reference sequence). V lost 2 bases to trimming and J lost 5 bases, with 10 bases between them. This CDR3 contains 13 residues. The CDR3 is CASSLLASNEQYF. CDR3 in DNA: TGTGCCAGCAGCTTATTAGCGTCGAACGAGCAGTACTTC. Variable domain in full (rest from reference TRBV7-9 and TRBJ2-7): DTGVSQNPRHKITKRGQNVTFRCDPISEHNRLYWYRQTLGQGPEFLTYFQNEAQLEKSRLLSDRFSAERPKGSFSTLEIQRTEQGDSAMYLCASSLLASNEQYFGPGTRLTVT.

The V and J genes are TRBV29-1 and TRBJ2-1, with a tentative D call TRBD1 (5 bases). V was pared by 6 bases and J by 6 bases, with 15 bases between. The CDR3 consists of 13 residues. CDR1 and CDR2 (germline): SQVTM, ANQGSEA. The CDR3 reads CSVHFPQGNEQFF. The CDR3 coding sequence is TGCAGCGTCCACTTTCCCCAGGGCAATGAGCAGTTCTTC.